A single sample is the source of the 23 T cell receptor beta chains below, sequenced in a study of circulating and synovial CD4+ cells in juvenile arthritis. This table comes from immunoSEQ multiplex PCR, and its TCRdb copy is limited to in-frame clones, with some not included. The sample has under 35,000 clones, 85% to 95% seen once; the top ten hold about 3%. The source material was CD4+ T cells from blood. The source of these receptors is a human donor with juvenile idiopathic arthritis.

The DNA for the CDR3 is TGTGCCAGCAGCTTGACTAGCGGGAGCGTGTCCTACAATGAGCAGTTCTTC. Its translation is CASSLTSGSVSYNEQFF. V is TRBV5-4 and J is TRBJ2-1; 11 positions match TRBD2. V lost 1 base and J lost 1; bases outside the gene matches: 4. Germline loops: CDR1 SGHNT, CDR2 YYREEE (reference sequence). The CDR3 covers 17 residues.

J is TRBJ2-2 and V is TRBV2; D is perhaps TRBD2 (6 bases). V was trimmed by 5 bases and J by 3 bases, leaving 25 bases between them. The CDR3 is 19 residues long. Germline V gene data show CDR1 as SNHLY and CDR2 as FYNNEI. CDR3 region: CASSPLPPRRTTHTGELFF. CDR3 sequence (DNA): TGTGCCAGCAGTCCACTTCCACCCCGACGGACTACCCACACCGGGGAGCTGTTTTTT.

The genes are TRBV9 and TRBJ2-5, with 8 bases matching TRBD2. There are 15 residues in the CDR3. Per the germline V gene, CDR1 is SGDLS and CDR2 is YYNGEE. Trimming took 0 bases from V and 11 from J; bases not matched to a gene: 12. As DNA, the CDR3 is TGTGCCAGCAGCGTAGCCCCGGCCCCAGCGGGGGAGCAGTACTTC. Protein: CASSVAPAPAGEQYF.

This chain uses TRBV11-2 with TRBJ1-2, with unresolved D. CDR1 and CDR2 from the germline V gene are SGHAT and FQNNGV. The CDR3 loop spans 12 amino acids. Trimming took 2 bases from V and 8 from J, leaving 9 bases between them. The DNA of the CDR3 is TGTGCCAGCAGCTTAACTGCCCGAGGCTACACCTTC. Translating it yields CASSLTARGYTF. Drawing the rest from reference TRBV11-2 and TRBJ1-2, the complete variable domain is EAGVAQSPRYKIIEKRQSVAFWCNPISGHATLYWYQQILGQGPKLLIQFQNNGVVDDSQLPKDRFSAERLKGVDSTLKIQPAKLEDSAVYLCASSLTARGYTFGSGTRLTVV.

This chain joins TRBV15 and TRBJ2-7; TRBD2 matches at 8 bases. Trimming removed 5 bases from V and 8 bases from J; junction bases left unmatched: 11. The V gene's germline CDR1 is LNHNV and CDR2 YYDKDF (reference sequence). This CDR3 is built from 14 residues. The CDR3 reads CATSAISGGGKQYF. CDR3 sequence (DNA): TGTGCCACCAGCGCCATTTCGGGGGGGGGCAAGCAGTACTTC.

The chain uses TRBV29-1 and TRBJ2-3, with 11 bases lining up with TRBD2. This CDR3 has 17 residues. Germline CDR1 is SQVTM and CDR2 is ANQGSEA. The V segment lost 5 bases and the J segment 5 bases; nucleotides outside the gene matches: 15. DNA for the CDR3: TGCAGCGTTCGCCAGGGAACTAGCGGGAGCGGGAGAGATACGCAGTATTTT. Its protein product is CSVRQGTSGSGRDTQYF.

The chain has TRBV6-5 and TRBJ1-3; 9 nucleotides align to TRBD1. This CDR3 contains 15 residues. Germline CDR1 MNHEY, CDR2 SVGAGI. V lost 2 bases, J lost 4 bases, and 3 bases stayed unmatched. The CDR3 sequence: CASSYDRGRGNTIYF. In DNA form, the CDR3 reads TGTGCCAGCAGTTACGACAGGGGGAGGGGAAACACCATATATTTT.

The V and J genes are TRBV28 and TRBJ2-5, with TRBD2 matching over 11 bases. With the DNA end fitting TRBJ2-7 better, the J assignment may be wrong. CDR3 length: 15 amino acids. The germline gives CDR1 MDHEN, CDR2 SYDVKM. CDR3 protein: CASSGPGTSGYEQYF. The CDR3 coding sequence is TGTGCCAGCAGTGGGCCAGGGACTAGCGGCTACGAGCAGTACTTC.

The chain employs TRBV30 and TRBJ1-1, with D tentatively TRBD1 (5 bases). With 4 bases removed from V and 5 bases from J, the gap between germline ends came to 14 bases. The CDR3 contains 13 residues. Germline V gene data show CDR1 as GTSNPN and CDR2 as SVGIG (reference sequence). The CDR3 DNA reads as TGTGCCTGGAAGGGCCAGGGTAGTACTGAAGCTTTCTTT. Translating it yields CAWKGQGSTEAFF.

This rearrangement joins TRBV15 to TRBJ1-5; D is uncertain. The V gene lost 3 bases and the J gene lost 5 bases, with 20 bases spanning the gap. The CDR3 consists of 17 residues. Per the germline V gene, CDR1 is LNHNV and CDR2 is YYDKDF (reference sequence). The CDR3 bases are TGTGCCACCAGCAGGAGGTCTGGGTTAGCTGAATATCAGCCCCAGCATTTT. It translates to CATSRRSGLAEYQPQHF.

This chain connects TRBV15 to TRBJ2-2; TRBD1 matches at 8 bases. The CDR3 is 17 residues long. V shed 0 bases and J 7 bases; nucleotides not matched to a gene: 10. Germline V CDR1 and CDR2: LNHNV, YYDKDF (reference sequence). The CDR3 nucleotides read TGTGCCACCAGCAGAGATCGGAGCAGGGGGCTTGGCGGGGAGCTGTTTTTT. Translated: CATSRDRSRGLGGELFF.

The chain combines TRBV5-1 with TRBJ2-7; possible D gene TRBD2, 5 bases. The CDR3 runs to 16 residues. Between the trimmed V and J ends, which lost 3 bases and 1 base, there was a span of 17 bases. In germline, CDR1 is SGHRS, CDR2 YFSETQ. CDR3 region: CASSYGGSSRSYEQYF. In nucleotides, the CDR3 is TGCGCCAGCAGCTACGGCGGTTCTAGCCGATCCTACGAGCAGTACTTC.

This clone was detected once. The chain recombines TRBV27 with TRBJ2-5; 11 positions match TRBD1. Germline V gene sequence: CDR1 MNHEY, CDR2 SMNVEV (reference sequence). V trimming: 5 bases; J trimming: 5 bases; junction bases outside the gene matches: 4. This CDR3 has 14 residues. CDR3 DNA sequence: TGTGCCAGCAGTAAGGACAGGGGGCAGGAGACCCAGTACTTC. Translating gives CASSKDRGQETQYF.

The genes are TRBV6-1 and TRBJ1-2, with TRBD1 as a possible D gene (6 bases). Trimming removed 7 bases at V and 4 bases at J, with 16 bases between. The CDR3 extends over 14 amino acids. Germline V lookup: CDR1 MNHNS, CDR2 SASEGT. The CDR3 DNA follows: TGTGCCAGCATTTTGACAGGCTTTTTCTATGGCTACACCTTC. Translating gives CASILTGFFYGYTF.

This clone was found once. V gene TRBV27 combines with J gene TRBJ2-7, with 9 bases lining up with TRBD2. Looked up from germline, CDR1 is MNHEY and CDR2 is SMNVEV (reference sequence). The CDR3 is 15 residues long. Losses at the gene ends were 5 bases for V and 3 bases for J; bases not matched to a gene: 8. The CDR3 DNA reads TGTGCCAGCAGTCCCCCCCCAGCGGGAGGCTACGAGCAGTACTTC. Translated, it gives CASSPPPAGGYEQYF.

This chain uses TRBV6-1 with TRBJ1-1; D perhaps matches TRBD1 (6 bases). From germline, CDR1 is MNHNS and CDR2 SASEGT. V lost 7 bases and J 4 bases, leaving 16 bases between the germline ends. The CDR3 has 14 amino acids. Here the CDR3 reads CASTAGRTATEAFF. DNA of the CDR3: TGTGCCAGCACCGCCGGGAGGACAGCCACTGAAGCTTTCTTT.

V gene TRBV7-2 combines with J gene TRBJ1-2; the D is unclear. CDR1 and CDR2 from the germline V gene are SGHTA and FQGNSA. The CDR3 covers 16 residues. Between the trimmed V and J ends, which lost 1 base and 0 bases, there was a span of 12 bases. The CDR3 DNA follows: TGTGCCAGCAGCTTAGTAGGTACAGCTTCTAACTATGGCTACACCTTC. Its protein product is CASSLVGTASNYGYTF.

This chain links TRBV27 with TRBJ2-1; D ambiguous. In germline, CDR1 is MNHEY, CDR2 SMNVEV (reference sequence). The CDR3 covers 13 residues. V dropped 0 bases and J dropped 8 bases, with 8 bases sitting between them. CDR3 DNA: TGTGCCAGCAGTTTATCTTGGGCGTATGAGCAGTTCTTC. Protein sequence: CASSLSWAYEQFF.

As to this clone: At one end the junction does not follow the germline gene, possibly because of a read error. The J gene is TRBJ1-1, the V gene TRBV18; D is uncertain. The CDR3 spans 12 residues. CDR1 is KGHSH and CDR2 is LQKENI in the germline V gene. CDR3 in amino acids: CASLLGSSNALF. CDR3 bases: TGTGCCAGTCTACTAGGATCTAGCAACGCACTATTT.

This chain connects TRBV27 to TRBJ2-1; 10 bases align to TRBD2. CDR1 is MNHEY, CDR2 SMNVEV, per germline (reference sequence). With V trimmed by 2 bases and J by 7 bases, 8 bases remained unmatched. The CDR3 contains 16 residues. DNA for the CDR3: TGTGCCAGCAGTTTAAAGGCTAGCGGGAGTCGTAATGAGCAGTTCTTC. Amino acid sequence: CASSLKASGSRNEQFF.

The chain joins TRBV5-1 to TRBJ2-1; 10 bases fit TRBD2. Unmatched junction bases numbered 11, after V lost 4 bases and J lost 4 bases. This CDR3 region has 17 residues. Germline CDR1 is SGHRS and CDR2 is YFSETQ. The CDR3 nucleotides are TGCGCCAGCAGCCCGCGGTTAGCGGGAGGCACTTACAATGAGCAGTTCTTC. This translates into CASSPRLAGGTYNEQFF.

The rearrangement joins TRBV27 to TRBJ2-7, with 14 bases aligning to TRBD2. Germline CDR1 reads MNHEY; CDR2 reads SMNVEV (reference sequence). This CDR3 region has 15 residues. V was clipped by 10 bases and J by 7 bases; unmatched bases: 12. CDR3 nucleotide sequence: TGTGCCACGGGTTTTGGGACTAGCGGGAGAGGGGAGCAGTACTTC. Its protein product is CATGFGTSGRGEQYF.

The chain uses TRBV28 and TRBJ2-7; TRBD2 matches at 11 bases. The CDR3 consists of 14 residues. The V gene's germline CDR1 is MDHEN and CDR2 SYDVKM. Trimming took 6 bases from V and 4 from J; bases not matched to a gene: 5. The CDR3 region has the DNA TGTGCCAGCAGCCCGGGACTAGCGGAATACGAGCAGTACTTC. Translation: CASSPGLAEYEQYF.